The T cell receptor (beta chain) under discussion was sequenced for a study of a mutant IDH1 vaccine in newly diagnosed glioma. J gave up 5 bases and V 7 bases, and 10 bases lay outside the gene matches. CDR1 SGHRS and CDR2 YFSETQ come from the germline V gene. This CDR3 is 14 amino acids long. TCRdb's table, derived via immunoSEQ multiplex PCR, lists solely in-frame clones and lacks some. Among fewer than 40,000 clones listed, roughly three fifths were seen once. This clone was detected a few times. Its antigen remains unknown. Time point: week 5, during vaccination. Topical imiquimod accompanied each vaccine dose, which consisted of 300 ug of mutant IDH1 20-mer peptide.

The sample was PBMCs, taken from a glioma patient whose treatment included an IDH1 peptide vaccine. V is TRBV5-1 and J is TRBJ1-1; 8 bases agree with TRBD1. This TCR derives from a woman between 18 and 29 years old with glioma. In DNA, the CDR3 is TGCGCCAGCCGGGGAACGGACAGGGTAACTGAAGCTTTCTTT. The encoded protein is CASRGTDRVTEAFF.